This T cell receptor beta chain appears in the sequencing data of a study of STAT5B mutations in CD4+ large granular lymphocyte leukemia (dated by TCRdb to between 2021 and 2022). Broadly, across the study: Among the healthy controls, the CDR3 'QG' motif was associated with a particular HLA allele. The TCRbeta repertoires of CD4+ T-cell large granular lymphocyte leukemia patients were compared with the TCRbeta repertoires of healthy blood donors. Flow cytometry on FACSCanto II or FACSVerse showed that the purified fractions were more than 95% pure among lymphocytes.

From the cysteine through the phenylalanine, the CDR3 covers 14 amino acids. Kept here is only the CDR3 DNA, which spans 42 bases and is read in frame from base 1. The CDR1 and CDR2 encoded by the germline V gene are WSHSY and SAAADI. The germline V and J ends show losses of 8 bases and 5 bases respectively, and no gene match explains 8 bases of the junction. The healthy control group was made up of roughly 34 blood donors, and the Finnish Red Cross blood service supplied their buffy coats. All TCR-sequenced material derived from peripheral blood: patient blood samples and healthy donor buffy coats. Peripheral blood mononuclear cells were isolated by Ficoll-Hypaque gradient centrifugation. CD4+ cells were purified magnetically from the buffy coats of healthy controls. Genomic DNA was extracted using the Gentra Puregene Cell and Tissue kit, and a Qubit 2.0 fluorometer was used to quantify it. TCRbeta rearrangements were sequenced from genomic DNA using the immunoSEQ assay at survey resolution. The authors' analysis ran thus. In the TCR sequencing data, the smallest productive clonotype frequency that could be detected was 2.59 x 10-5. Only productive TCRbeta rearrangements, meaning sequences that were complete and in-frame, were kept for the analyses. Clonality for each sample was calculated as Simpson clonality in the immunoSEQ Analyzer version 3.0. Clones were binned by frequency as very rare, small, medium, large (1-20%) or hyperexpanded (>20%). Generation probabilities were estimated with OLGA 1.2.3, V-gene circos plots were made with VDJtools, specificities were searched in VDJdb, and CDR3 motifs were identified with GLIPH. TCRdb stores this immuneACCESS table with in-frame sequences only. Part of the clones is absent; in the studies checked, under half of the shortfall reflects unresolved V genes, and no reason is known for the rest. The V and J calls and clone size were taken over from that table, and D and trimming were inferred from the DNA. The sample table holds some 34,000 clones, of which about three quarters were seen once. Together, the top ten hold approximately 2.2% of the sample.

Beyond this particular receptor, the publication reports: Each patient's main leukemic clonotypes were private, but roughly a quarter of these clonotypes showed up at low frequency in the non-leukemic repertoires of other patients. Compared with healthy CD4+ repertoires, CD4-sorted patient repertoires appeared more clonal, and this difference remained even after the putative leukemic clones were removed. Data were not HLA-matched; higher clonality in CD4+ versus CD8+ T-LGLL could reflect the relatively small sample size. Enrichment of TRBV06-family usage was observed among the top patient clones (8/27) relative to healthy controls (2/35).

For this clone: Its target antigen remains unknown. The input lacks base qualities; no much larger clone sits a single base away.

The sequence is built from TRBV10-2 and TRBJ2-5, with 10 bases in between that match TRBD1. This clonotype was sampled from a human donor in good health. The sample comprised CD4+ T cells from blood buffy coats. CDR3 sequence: CASWDRGLGETQYF. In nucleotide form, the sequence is TGCGCCAGCTGGGACAGGGGCCTGGGGGAGACCCAGTACTTC.